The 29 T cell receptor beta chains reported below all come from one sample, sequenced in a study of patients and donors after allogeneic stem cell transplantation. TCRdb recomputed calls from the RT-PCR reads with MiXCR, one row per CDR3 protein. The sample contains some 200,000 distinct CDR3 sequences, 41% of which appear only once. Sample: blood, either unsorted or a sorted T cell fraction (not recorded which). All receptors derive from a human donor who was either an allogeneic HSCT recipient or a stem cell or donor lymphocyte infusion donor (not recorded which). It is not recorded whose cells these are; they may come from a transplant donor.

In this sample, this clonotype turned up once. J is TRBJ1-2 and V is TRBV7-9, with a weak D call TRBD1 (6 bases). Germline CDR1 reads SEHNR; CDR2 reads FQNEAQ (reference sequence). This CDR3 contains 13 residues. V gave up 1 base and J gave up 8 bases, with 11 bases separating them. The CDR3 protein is CASSLVGGRGYTF. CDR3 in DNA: TGTGCCAGCAGCTTAGTTGGGGGCCGCGGCTACACCTTC. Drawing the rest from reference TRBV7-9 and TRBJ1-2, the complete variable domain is DTGVSQNPRHKITKRGQNVTFRCDPISEHNRLYWYRQTLGQGPEFLTYFQNEAQLEKSRLLSDRFSAERPKGSFSTLEIQRTEQGDSAMYLCASSLVGGRGYTFGSGTRLTVV.

The CDR3 DNA reads TGCGCCAGCAGCGGCTCGGACTCACTTGTCCCCTATGGCTACACCTTC. Protein product: CASSGSDSLVPYGYTF. The genes are TRBV5-1 and TRBJ1-2; D is undetermined. This CDR3 spans 16 amino acids. Germline CDR1 SGHRS, CDR2 YFSETQ. V was pared by 4 bases and J by 4 bases, with 20 bases between.

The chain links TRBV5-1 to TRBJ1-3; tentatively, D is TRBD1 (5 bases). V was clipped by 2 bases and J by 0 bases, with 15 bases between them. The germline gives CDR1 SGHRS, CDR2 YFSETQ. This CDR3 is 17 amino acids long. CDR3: CASSFGRSGASGNTIYF. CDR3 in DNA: TGCGCCAGCAGCTTCGGACGGTCTGGGGCCTCTGGAAACACCATATATTTT.

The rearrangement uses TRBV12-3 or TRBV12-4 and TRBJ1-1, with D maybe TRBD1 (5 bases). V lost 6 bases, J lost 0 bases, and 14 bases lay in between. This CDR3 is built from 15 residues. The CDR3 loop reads CASSRTPVLNTEAFF. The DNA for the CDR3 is TGTGCCAGCAGCCGGACACCAGTATTGAACACTGAAGCTTTCTTT.

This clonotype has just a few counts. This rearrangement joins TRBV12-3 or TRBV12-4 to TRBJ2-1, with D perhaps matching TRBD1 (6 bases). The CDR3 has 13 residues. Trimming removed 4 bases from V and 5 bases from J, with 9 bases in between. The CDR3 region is CASSSGQNNEQFF. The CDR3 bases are TGTGCCAGCAGTTCGGGACAAAACAATGAGCAGTTCTTC.

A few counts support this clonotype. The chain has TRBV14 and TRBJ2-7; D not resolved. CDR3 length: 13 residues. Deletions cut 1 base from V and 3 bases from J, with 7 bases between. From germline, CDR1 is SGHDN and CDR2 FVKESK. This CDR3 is CASSQVMHYEQYF. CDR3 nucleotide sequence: TGTGCCAGCAGCCAAGTTATGCACTACGAGCAGTACTTC.

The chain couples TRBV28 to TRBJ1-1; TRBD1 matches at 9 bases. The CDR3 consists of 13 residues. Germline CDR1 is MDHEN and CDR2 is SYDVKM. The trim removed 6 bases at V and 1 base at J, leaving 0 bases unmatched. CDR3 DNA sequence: TGTGCCAGCAGGGGACAGGGGAACACTGAAGCTTTCTTT. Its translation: CASRGQGNTEAFF.

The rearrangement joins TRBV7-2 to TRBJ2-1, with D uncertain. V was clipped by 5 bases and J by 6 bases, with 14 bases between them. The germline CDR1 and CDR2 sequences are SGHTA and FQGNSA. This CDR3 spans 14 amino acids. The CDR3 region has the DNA TGTGCCAGCAGCCAGGACCCTGTAGGCAATGAGCAGTTCTTC. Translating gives CASSQDPVGNEQFF. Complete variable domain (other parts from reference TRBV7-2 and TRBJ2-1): GAGVSQSPSNKVTEKGKDVELRCDPISGHTALYWYRQSLGQGLEFLIYFQGNSAPDKSGLPSDRFSAERTGGSVSTLTIQRTQQEDSAVYLCASSQDPVGNEQFFGPGTRLTVL.

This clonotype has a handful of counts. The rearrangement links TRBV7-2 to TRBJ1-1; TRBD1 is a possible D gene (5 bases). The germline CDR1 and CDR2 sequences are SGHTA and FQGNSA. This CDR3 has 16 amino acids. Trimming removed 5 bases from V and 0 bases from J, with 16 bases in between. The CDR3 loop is CASSKTVLPMNTEAFF. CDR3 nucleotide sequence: TGTGCCAGCAGCAAGACAGTTCTCCCTATGAACACTGAAGCTTTCTTT.

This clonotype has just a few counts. This CDR3 is CASSLIAGGLLGEQFF. As DNA, the CDR3 is TGTGCCAGCAGTTTAATAGCGGGAGGCCTGTTGGGTGAGCAGTTCTTC. This sequence joins TRBV6-5 and TRBJ2-1; 10 bases agree with TRBD2. Germline V lookup: CDR1 MNHEY, CDR2 SVGAGI. With 4 bases clipped from V and 9 bases from J, the junction kept 12 bases outside the gene matches. The CDR3 covers 16 residues.

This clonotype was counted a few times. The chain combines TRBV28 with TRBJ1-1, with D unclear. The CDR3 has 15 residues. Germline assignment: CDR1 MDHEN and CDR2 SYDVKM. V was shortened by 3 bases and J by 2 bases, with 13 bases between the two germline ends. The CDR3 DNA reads TGTGCCAGCAGTTTCCCCCAGGCAGCTAACACTGAAGCTTTCTTT. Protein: CASSFPQAANTEAFF.

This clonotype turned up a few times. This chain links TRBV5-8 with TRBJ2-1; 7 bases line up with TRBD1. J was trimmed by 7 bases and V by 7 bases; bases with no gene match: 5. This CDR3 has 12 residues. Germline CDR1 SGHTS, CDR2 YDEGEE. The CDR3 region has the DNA TGTGCCAGCGGGTACAGGGGAAATGAGCAGTTCTTC. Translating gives CASGYRGNEQFF.

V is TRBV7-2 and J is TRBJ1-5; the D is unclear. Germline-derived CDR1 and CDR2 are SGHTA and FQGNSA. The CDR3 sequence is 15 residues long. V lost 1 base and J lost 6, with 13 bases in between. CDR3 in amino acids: CASSLVPGSSQPQHF. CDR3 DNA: TGTGCCAGCAGCTTAGTCCCCGGGTCGAGTCAGCCCCAGCATTTT.

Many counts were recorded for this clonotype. In DNA form, the CDR3 reads TGTGCCAGTAGTTCGAGTTCCTACGAGCAGTACTTC. It codes for CASSSSSYEQYF. J is TRBJ2-7 and V is TRBV19; D unclear. There are 12 residues in the CDR3. The V end lost 5 bases, the J end lost 1 base, and 6 bases lay between the germline ends. Germline V gene sequence: CDR1 LNHDA, CDR2 SQIVND (reference sequence).

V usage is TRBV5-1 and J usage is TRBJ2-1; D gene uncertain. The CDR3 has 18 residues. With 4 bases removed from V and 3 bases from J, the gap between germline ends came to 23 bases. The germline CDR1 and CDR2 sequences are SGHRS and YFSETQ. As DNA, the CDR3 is TGCGCCAGCAGCCAGGCCCCTGTCTTACCCCAAAACTACAATGAGCAGTTCTTC. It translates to CASSQAPVLPQNYNEQFF.

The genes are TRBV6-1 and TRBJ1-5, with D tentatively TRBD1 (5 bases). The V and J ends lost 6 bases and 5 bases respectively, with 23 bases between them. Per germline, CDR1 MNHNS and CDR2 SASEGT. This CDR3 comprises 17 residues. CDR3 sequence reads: CASRPNDVDTFHQPQHF. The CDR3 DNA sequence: TGTGCCAGCAGACCTAATGACGTGGACACCTTTCATCAGCCCCAGCATTTT.

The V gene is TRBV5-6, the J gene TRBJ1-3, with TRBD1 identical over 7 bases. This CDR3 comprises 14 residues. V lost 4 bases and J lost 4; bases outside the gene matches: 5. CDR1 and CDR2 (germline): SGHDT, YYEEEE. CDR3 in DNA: TGTGCCAGCAGCACCGGGACAGAAGGAAACACCATATATTTT. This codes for CASSTGTEGNTIYF.

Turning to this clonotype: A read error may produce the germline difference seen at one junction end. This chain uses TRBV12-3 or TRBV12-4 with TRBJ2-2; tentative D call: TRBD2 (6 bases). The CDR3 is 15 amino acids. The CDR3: CAGSLATGAGGELFF. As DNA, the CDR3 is TGTGCCGGCAGTTTAGCGACGGGAGCGGGCGGGGAGCTGTTTTTT.

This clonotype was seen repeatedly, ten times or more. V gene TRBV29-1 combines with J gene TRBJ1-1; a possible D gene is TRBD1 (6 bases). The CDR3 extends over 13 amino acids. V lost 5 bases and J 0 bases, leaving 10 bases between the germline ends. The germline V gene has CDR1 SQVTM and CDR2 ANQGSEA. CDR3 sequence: CSVTGMMNTEAFF. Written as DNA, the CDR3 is TGCAGCGTTACAGGGATGATGAACACTGAAGCTTTCTTT. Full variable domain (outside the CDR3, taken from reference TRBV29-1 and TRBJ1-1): SAVISQKPSRDICQRGTSLTIQCQVDSQVTMMFWYRQQPGQSLTLIATANQGSEATYESGFVIDKFPISRPNLTFSTLTVSNMSPEDSSIYLCSVTGMMNTEAFFGQGTRLTVV.

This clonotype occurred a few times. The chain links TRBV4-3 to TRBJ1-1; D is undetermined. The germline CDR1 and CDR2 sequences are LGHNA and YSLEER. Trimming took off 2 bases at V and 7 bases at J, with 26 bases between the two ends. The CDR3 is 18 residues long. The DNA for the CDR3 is TGCGCCAGCAGCCAAACCGTCCCCTCGTGGGAAGAGACCTATGAAGCTTTCTTT. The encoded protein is CASSQTVPSWEETYEAFF.

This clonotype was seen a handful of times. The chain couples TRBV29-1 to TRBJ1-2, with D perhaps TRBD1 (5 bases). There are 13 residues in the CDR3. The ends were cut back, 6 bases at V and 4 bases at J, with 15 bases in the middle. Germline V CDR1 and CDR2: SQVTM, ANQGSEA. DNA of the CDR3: TGCAGCGTCTACGGGGACCCACCCTATGGCTACACCTTC. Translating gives CSVYGDPPYGYTF.

The CDR3 DNA reads as TGCGCCAGCAGCCAAGCGAGAGTGGAAAAACTGTTTTTT. Translating it yields CASSQARVEKLFF. The chain is built from TRBV4-1 and TRBJ1-4; D remains unclear. The germline V gene encodes CDR1 MGHRA and CDR2 YSYEKL. V was cut by 1 base and J by 8 bases, with 8 bases left in between. The CDR3 covers 13 residues.

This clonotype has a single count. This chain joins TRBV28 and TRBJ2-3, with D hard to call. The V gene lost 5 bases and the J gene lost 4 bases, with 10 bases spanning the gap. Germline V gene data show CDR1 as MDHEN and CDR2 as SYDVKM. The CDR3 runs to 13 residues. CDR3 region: CASSTKFADTQYF. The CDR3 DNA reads TGTGCCAGCAGTACAAAGTTCGCAGATACGCAGTATTTT.

The CDR3 here is CSATPGTSNWGRISYEQYF. In nucleotides, the CDR3 is TGCAGTGCTACTCCGGGGACTAGTAATTGGGGAAGAATCTCCTACGAGCAGTACTTC. This sequence joins TRBV20-1 and TRBJ2-7; the match to TRBD2 covers 8 bases. The V segment lost 4 bases and the J segment 0 bases; nucleotides outside the gene matches: 20. Germline V lookup: CDR1 DFQATT, CDR2 SNEGSKA (reference sequence). This CDR3 contains 19 residues.

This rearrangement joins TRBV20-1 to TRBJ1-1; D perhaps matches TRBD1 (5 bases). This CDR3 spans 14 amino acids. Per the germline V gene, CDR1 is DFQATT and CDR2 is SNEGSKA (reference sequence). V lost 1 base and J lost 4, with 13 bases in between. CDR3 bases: TGCAGTGCTAGAGTTCATGGCACAGGCACTGAAGCTTTCTTT. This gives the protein CSARVHGTGTEAFF.

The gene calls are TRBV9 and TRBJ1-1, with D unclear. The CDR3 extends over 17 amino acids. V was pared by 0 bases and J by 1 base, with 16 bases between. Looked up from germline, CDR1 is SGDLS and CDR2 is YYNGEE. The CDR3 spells CASSVGGGPHTNTEAFF. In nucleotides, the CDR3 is TGTGCCAGCAGCGTAGGTGGAGGGCCACACACGAACACTGAAGCTTTCTTT.

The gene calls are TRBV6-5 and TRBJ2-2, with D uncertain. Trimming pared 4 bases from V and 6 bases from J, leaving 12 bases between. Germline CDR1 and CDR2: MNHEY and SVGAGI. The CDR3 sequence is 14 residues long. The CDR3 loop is CASSLKEMAGELFF. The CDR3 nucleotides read TGTGCCAGCAGTTTAAAAGAGATGGCCGGGGAGCTGTTTTTT.

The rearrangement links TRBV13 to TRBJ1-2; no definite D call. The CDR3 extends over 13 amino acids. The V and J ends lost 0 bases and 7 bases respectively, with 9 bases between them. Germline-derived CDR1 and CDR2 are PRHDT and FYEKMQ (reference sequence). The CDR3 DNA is TGTGCCAGCAGCTTAGGCCTATGGCTTGGCTACACCTTC. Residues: CASSLGLWLGYTF. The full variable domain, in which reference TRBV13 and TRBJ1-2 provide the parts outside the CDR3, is AAGVIQSPRHLIKEKRETATLKCYPIPRHDTVYWYQQGPGQDPQFLISFYEKMQSDKGSIPDRFSAQQFSDYHSELNMSSLELGDSALYFCASSLGLWLGYTFGSGTRLTVV.

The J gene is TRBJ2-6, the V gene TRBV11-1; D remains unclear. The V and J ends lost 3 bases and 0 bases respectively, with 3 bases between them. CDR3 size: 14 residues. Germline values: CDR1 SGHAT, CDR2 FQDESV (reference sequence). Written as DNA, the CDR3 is TGTGCCAGCAGCTTCCCCTCTGGGGCCAACGTCCTGACTTTC. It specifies CASSFPSGANVLTF.